One TCR beta chain is described in this entry. Its antigen is undetermined. Sequenced by immunoSEQ multiplex PCR; TCRdb stores in-frame clones only, minus some. Of over 2,000,000 clones in the sample, around 93% were seen once. Naive CD8 cells lacked CD45RO, underwent positive selection for CCR7 and left out terminally differentiated effector memory CD45RA+ cells. These data come from a study of shared clonotypes between healthy human individuals. Overall study results and limits: Non-shared clonotypes had lower generation probabilities than those shared by all four donors.

The ends lost 6 bases at V and 8 bases at J; junction bases unmatched: 15. This CDR3 spans 14 amino acids. Germline V lookup: CDR1 SQVTM, CDR2 ANQGSEA. The sequenced sample consisted of naive CD8+ T cells from PBMCs. The chain carries TRBV29-1 and TRBJ1-2, with TRBD1 matching over 7 bases. This TCR was recovered from a young man in good health. Some clones in this sample may be carry-over from other donors' samples. The CDR3: CSVGIPTTGRGYTF. The CDR3 DNA is TGCAGCGTCGGGATCCCGACGACAGGGCGAGGCTACACCTTC.